Given below is one TCR beta chain in context. Its specificity is not known. The data belong to a study of long-term antiretroviral therapy in people with HIV. About the study: About a decade before 2015, the earliest samples were taken when ART was typically delayed.

Runs used v3.0 of the immunoSEQ assay and were done at survey level. The study targeted roughly 35,000-50,000 T-cell genomes per sample in sequencing. Profiled with immunoSEQ multiplex PCR; TCRdb holds only in-frame clones, not every one. The data show more than 15,000 clones, with more than 85% seen just once and 8.9% held by the top ten. Each donor had at least one pre-ART and at least two post-ART PBMC samples. The germline V gene has CDR1 SEHNR and CDR2 FQNEAQ (reference sequence). The CDR3 is 15 residues long. The V gene lost 1 base and the J gene lost 4 bases, with 10 bases spanning the gap. Study-wide results and caveats: Absence of data on ART adherence, viral resistance or therapy changes was noted.

This TCR was recovered from a man aged 60 to 75 with HIV. This chain links TRBV7-9 with TRBJ1-4; D is uncertain. This material consisted of unsorted PBMCs, taken 0.3 years after starting antiretroviral therapy. The CDR3 DNA is TGTGCCAGCAGCTTAGGGTACAGATTTAATGAAAAACTGTTTTTT. Its translation is CASSLGYRFNEKLFF.